This TCR beta chain is from a study of metastatic and nonmetastatic thyroid tumors. The entire patient cohort was treatment-naive prior to thyroid surgery. V lost 6 bases, J lost 4 bases, and 16 bases lay in between. The CDR3 is made up of 16 amino acids. Germline CDR1 reads MDHEN; CDR2 reads SYDVKM. TCRdb reassembled clones from the PCR reads with MiXCR. This table has about 30,000 clones, approximately 25% appearing once. The sequencing sample was made of blood. The receptor was derived from a female donor with papillary thyroid cancer or a benign thyroid nodule (not recorded which). Some clones in this sample may be carry-over from other donors' samples. The V gene is TRBV28, the J gene TRBJ2-6, with D possibly matching TRBD1 (6 bases). The CDR3 DNA is TGTGCCAGCAGGTCAAACAGGGTGGCGGGGGCCAACGTCCTGACTTTC. It is translated as CASRSNRVAGANVLTF.